This note documents a single TCR beta chain sequence. This sample was included in a study of T-cell reconstitution after alpha-beta-depleted transplantation in children. The germline V and J ends were trimmed by 5 bases and 10 bases, with 15 bases remaining between them. Germline CDR1 reads SGHAT; CDR2 reads FQNNGV. The CDR3 sequence is 14 residues long. Library preparation (for TCRbeta) was performed with unique molecular identifiers. TCRdb reprocessed the PCR reads via MiXCR and lists one record per CDR3 protein. The sample contains hundreds of thousands of distinct CDR3 sequences, approximately 17% of which appear only once.

The material sequenced was PBMCs from the stem cell graft donor, taken from the stem cell graft. The TCR comes from a human donor who donated a stem cell graft to a child with acute myeloid leukemia. The rearrangement uses TRBV11-2 and TRBJ1-6; perhaps TRBD1 as D (6 bases). The CDR3 loop reads CASSETGLGSPLHF. DNA for the CDR3: TGTGCCAGCAGCGAAACAGGGCTTGGGTCACCCCTCCACTTT.